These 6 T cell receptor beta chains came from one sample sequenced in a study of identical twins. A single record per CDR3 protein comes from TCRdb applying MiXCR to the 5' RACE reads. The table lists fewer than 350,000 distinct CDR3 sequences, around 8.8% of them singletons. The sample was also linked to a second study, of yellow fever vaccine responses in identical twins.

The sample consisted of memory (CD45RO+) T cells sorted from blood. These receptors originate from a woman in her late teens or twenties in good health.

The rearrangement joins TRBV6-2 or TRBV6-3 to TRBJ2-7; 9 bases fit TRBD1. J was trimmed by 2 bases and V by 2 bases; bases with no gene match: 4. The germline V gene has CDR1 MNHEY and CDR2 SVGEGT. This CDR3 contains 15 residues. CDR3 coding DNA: TGTGCCAGCAGTTACGTCCGGACAGGGGCCTACGAGCAGTACTTC. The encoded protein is CASSYVRTGAYEQYF.

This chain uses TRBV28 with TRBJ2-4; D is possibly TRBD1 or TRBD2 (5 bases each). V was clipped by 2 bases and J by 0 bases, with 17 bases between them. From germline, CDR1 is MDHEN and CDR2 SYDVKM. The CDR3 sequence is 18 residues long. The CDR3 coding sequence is TGTGCCAGCAGTTTAGTGGGCGAGGGGTCCCTAGCCAAAAACATTCAGTACTTC. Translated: CASSLVGEGSLAKNIQYF.

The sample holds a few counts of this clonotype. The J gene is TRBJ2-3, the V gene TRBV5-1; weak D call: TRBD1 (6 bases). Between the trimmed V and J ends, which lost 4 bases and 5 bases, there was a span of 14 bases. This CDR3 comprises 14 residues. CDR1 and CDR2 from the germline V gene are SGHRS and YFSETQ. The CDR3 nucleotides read TGCGCCAGCAGCCAGGGGTTAGTTGAAGATACGCAGTATTTT. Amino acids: CASSQGLVEDTQYF. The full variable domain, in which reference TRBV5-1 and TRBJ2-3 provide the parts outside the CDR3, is KAGVTQTPRYLIKTRGQQVTLSCSPISGHRSVSWYQQTPGQGLQFLFEYFSETQRNKGNFPGRFSGRQFSNSRSEMNVSTLELGDSALYLCASSQGLVEDTQYFGPGTRLTVL.

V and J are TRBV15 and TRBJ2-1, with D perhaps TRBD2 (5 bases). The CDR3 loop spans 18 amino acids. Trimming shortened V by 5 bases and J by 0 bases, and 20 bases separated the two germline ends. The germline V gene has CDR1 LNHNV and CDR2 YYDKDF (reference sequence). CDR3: CATSSPPGIQSSYNEQFF. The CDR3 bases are TGTGCCACCAGCTCCCCCCCGGGGATCCAGAGCTCCTACAATGAGCAGTTCTTC.

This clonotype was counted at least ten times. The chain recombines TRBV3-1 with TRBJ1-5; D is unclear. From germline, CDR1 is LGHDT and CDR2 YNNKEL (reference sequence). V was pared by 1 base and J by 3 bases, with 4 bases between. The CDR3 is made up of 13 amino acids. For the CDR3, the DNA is TGTGCCAGCAGCCAAGCCCTCAATCAGCCCCAGCATTTT. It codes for CASSQALNQPQHF.

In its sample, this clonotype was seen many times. As DNA, the CDR3 is TGTGCCAGCAGCAGACTAGCGGAGACTCTTAGCACAGATACGCAGTATTTT. It translates to CASSRLAETLSTDTQYF. The chain couples TRBV7-9 to TRBJ2-3, with 9 bases lining up with TRBD2. Trimming at V came to 5 bases and at J to 0 bases, leaving 9 bases not matched to a gene. Germline CDR1 is SEHNR and CDR2 is FQNEAQ (reference sequence). This CDR3 spans 17 amino acids.